This T cell receptor (beta chain) derives from a study of blood T cell repertoires in COVID-19. Study context: Sources were T cells, B-cell-depleted T cells, or PBMCs; the material itself was cDNA or gDNA.

Only in-frame clones appear in the TCRdb table, and some are missing; sequencing was by immunoSEQ multiplex PCR. The profile shows some 110,000 clones, 85% of them singletons. The V gene's germline CDR1 is SGDLS and CDR2 YYNGEE. Germline trimming cut 6 bases from V and 2 bases from J; bases unmatched to any gene: 7. The CDR3 spans 14 residues. The receptor's source is a man aged 50-59 years with acute or convalescent COVID-19. What was sequenced was peripheral blood. The chain recombines TRBV9 with TRBJ2-7, with 8 positions matching TRBD1. Here the CDR3 reads CASIRTGKAYEQYF. The CDR3 bases are TGTGCCAGCATCCGGACAGGGAAAGCCTACGAGCAGTACTTC.